This T cell receptor (beta chain) was obtained from a study of response to subunit inactivated influenza vaccine. The CDR3 totals 16 residues. Looked up from germline, CDR1 is MNHEY and CDR2 is SVGEGT. TCRdb passed the RT-PCR reads through MiXCR, listing each CDR3 protein once. Among more than 450,000 distinct CDR3 sequences listed, about 10% were seen once. On this clonotype: Compared with germline, one end of the junction differs, possibly owing to a read error.

The sample was also reused in another study, on T cells expressing NK-cell markers. That paper states: The TCR beta cDNA came from 5'RACE template switching with UMIs. The TCR beta repertoires originated in sorted CD3+CD56+NKG2C+, CD3+CD56+NKG2C- and CD3+CD56-NKG2C+ T cells. The sequencing cohort of eight donors included seven HCMV-seropositive individuals and one seronegative individual. The use of an anti-gamma-delta TCR antibody, which was added in several experiments, restricted sorting to T cells expressing alpha-beta TCR. Nothing established the HCMV specificity of expanded NKG2C+ T cell clones.

The sample consisted of PBMCs from blood, taken on the day of vaccination. This receptor was taken from a man over 45 who received an inactivated influenza vaccine. This rearrangement joins TRBV6-2 or TRBV6-3 to TRBJ2-3, with TRBD2 as a possible D gene (7 bases). DNA of the CDR3: TGTGCCAGCAGGGACGGGGGGCCCCTGGGCACAGCTACGCAGTATTTT. It yields the protein CASRDGGPLGTATQYF.